A selection of T cell receptor beta chains follows, all from one sample in a study of T cell responses to AZD1222 COVID-19 vaccine. Some clones are missing from TCRdb's copy, which holds only in-frame ones; the method was immunoSEQ multiplex PCR. The table lists 100,000 to 150,000 clones, 88% of them singletons. Specimen: peripheral blood, collected on day 0 of AZD1222 vaccination. These receptor sequences come from an adult in good health. The CDR3 runs from the conserved cysteine through the conserved F or W. The D gene is left open where the match is weak. Expanded clones get a size class; other rows say once, few or many, or leave the size out.

size | J | V | D | DNA | CDR3
- | TRBJ1-5 | TRBV7-8 | TRBD1 | TGTGCCAGTCAGGGGGACAATCAGCCCCAGCATTTT | CASQGDNQPQHF
once | TRBJ1-5 | TRBV19 | - | TGTGCCAGTAGTACGACGGTCAATCAGCCCCAGCATTTT | CASSTTVNQPQHF
few | TRBJ2-7 | TRBV19 | - | TGTGCCAGTAGTAAGTACGGGTACGAGCAGTACTTC | CASSKYGYEQYF
- | TRBJ2-3 | TRBV5-1 | - | TGCGCCAGCAGCCGGCTAGGGGCCTCACCGGGGGATACGCAGTATTTT | CASSRLGASPGDTQYF
- | TRBJ2-1 | TRBV24-1 | - | TGTGCCACCAGTGACCGGGACCCCCGCAAAAAAAGGTCCTACAATGAGCAGTTCTTC | CATSDRDPRKKRSYNEQFF
- | TRBJ2-5 | TRBV6-5 | - | TGTGCCAGCAGTACGCTAGACGCCCAGTACTTC | CASSTLDAQYF
few | TRBJ1-3 | TRBV18 | - | TGTGCCAGCTCACCACAAGCCAACTCTGGAAACACCATATATTTT | CASSPQANSGNTIYF
few | TRBJ2-7 | TRBV7-8 | - | TGTGCCAGCAGCTCAACGGGGCAGACATCCTACGAGCAGTACTTC | CASSSTGQTSYEQYF
- | TRBJ1-1 | TRBV7-2 | TRBD1 | TGTGCCAGCAGCGGAGGACAGGGTCGTATGAACACTGAAGCTTTCTTT | CASSGGQGRMNTEAFF
- | TRBJ2-7 | TRBV27 | - | TGTGCCAGCAGTCTCGGACTTTCCTACGAGCAGTACTTC | CASSLGLSYEQYF
- | TRBJ1-4 | TRBV6-1 | - | TGTGCCAGCAGTGACATCTCAACTAATGAAAAACTGTTTTTT | CASSDISTNEKLFF
few | TRBJ2-7 | TRBV5-1 | - | TGCGCCAGCAGCTTGACAGGGTTATATGAAGAGCAGTACTTC | CASSLTGLYEEQYF
- | TRBJ1-1 | TRBV19 | - | TGTGCCAGTAGTCTAGGACTGTCGATGGTGGCTTTCTTT | CASSLGLSMVAFF
- | TRBJ2-3 | TRBV20-1 | - | TGCAGTGCTAGTGGACTAAGCACAGATACGCAGTATTTT | CSASGLSTDTQYF
- | TRBJ1-2 | TRBV19 | - | TGTGCCAGTAGTATTGCGGCAGACACTCCTCAGTATGGCTACACCTTC | CASSIAADTPQYGYTF